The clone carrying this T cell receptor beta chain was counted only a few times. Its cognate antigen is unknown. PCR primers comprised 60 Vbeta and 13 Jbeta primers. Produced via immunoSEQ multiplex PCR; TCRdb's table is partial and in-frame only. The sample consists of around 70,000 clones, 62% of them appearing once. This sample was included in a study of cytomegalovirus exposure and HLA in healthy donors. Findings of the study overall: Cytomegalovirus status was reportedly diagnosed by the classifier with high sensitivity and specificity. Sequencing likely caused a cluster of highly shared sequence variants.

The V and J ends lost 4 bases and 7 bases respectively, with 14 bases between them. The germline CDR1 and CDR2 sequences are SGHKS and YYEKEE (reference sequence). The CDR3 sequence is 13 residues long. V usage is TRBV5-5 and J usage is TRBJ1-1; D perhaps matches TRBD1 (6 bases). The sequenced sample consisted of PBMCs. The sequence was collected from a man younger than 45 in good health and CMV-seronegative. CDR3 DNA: TGTGCCAGCAGCCCGGGGGGGACATTTGAAGCTTTCTTT. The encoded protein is CASSPGGTFEAFF.